These 32 T cell receptor beta chains came from one sample sequenced in a study of blood T cell repertoires in COVID-19. Method: immunoSEQ multiplex PCR; TCRdb's copy keeps in-frame clones and lacks some. The sample records about 70,000 clones, around 90% being singletons. Material: peripheral blood. These TCRs come from a human donor in a cohort sampled during active COVID-19.

The sample holds a few counts of this clone. This chain connects TRBV3-1 (or the pseudogene TRBV3-2) to TRBJ2-7; the D gene is possibly TRBD1 (6 bases). In germline, CDR1 is LGHDT, CDR2 YNNKEL (reference sequence). This CDR3 is built from 14 residues. Trimming removed 5 bases from V and 2 bases from J, with 13 bases in between. This chain's CDR3 is CASSFSTGAYEQYF. DNA for the CDR3: TGTGCCAGCAGCTTCTCGACAGGCGCCTACGAGCAGTACTTC.

J is TRBJ1-1 and V is TRBV3-1 (or the pseudogene TRBV3-2); 7 bases are shared with TRBD1. CDR1 and CDR2 (germline): LGHDT, YNNKEL (reference sequence). This CDR3 comprises 13 residues. The V and J ends lost 6 bases and 4 bases, in that order; junction bases with no gene match: 5. The CDR3 protein is CASRHRGGTEAFF. CDR3 DNA: TGTGCCAGCAGACACAGGGGAGGCACTGAAGCTTTCTTT.

The chain employs TRBV6-5 and TRBJ1-4; 7 nucleotides line up with TRBD1. The CDR3 contains 14 residues. CDR1 and CDR2 (germline): MNHEY, SVGAGI. With 6 bases clipped from V and 8 bases from J, the junction kept 9 bases outside the gene matches. The CDR3 region has the DNA TGTGCCAGCAGGGCTCAGGGGGTGGAGGAAAAACTGTTTTTT. Amino acids: CASRAQGVEEKLFF.

The chain combines TRBV7-9 with TRBJ2-5; 8 nucleotides line up with TRBD1. The CDR3 runs 14 residues. Trimming removed 4 bases from V and 2 bases from J; junction bases left unmatched: 3. In germline, CDR1 is SEHNR, CDR2 FQNEAQ (reference sequence). The CDR3 DNA follows: TGTGCCAGCAGCTCCGACAGGGGACAAGAGACCCAGTACTTC. The encoded protein is CASSSDRGQETQYF.

The chain uses TRBV7-4 and TRBJ1-2; 9 bases align to TRBD1. Trimming at V came to 5 bases and at J to 4 bases, leaving 20 bases not matched to a gene. Germline CDR1 is SGHVT and CDR2 is SQSDAQ. The CDR3 totals 19 residues. CDR3: CASSTLPPGQGFLAYGYTF. In DNA form, the CDR3 reads TGTGCCAGCAGCACGCTGCCCCCGGGACAGGGATTTTTGGCCTATGGCTACACCTTC. Based on the CDR3 plus reference TRBV7-4 and TRBJ1-2, the full variable domain is GAGVSQSPRYKVAKRGRDVALRCDSISGHVTLYWYRQTLGQGSEVLTYSQSDAQRDKSGRPSGRFSAERPERSVSTLKIQRTEQGDSAVYLCASSTLPPGQGFLAYGYTFGSGTRLTVV.

This sequence joins TRBV7-9 and TRBJ2-5; D is perhaps TRBD1 (6 bases). The CDR3 covers 15 residues. The V end lost 7 bases, the J end lost 4 bases, and 19 bases lay between the germline ends. The germline CDR1 and CDR2 sequences are SEHNR and FQNEAQ (reference sequence). CDR3 coding DNA: TGTGCCAGCACCCCTCGGGCAGGGGATGCAGAGACCCAGTACTTC. It encodes CASTPRAGDAETQYF.

The chain carries TRBV27 and TRBJ2-1; a possible D gene is TRBD1 (8 bases). Trimming shortened V by 5 bases and J by 7 bases, and 21 bases separated the two germline ends. CDR3 length equals 16 residues. Germline CDR1 and CDR2: MNHEY and SMNVEV (reference sequence). CDR3 coding DNA: TGTGCCAGCAGTCCACAGGGGGGGAGGTTTGGGAATGAGCAGTTCTTC. This sequence encodes CASSPQGGRFGNEQFF.

This sequence joins TRBV27 and TRBJ2-7; a weak D match, TRBD2 (5 bases). CDR3 length: 14 amino acids. Germline CDR1 reads MNHEY; CDR2 reads SMNVEV (reference sequence). Between the trimmed V and J ends, which lost 0 bases and 3 bases, there was a span of 9 bases. As DNA, the CDR3 is TGTGCCAGCAGTTTATCGAGAGGGAGCTACGAGCAGTACTTC. It codes for CASSLSRGSYEQYF.

This clone was seen once. The gene calls are TRBV20-1 and TRBJ2-4; 7 nucleotides match TRBD1. V gave up 4 bases and J gave up 7 bases; unmatched junction bases: 1. Germline CDR1 DFQATT, CDR2 SNEGSKA (reference sequence). This CDR3 comprises 11 residues. The CDR3 nucleotides are TGCAGTGCTACACAGGGGAACATTCAGTACTTC. As protein: CSATQGNIQYF.

V usage is TRBV5-1 and J usage is TRBJ2-5; TRBD1 is a possible D gene (6 bases). CDR3 length: 14 residues. Germline V CDR1 and CDR2: SGHRS, YFSETQ. Deletions cut 7 bases from V and 2 bases from J, with 15 bases between. The DNA of the CDR3 is TGCGCCAGCGGAAACACAGGGAATCAAGAGACCCAGTACTTC. This sequence encodes CASGNTGNQETQYF.

As regards this clone: The junction departs from the called germline gene at one end, perhaps through a read error. The rearrangement links TRBV5-4 to TRBJ2-5; D perhaps matches TRBD2 (6 bases). The CDR3 loop spans 13 amino acids. CDR1 and CDR2 from the germline V gene are SGHNT and YYREEE (reference sequence). The CDR3 DNA follows: TGTGCCAGCAGTTTGGGACTGCGGGAGACCCAGTACTTC. Translation: CASSLGLRETQYF.

In this sample, this clone turned up once. The chain combines TRBV12-3 or TRBV12-4 with TRBJ1-3; D gene uncertain. V lost 7 bases and J lost 4, with 8 bases in between. The CDR3 has 12 amino acids. CDR3 coding DNA: TGTGCCAGCACTCCTCTCGGAAACACCATATATTTT. It codes for CASTPLGNTIYF.

Only a few counts were recorded for this clone. This chain joins TRBV7-2 and TRBJ1-2; no reliable D call. Trimming left V 8 bases short and J 5 bases short, with 9 bases between. CDR3 length equals 11 residues. Germline V CDR1 and CDR2: SGHTA, FQGNSA. CDR3 residues: CASGEAYGYTF. For the CDR3, the DNA is TGTGCCAGCGGTGAAGCTTATGGCTACACCTTC.

The rearrangement uses TRBV6-5 and TRBJ2-1, with 7 bases matching TRBD1. Unmatched junction bases numbered 7, after V lost 6 bases and J lost 11 bases. The CDR3 runs to 12 residues. CDR1 and CDR2 from the germline V gene are MNHEY and SVGAGI. CDR3 sequence (DNA): TGTGCCAGCAGGAGGACAGGAGAGAAGCAGTTCTTC. This translates into CASRRTGEKQFF.

The chain is built from TRBV24-1 and TRBJ2-1, with 8 bases matching TRBD2. Germline CDR1 reads KGHDR; CDR2 reads SFDVKD. With 4 bases clipped from V and 7 bases from J, the junction kept 11 bases outside the gene matches. The CDR3 spans 16 residues. Here the CDR3 DNA reads TGTGCCACCAGTGACCGTAGCGGGACGCTTGGGAATGAGCAGTTCTTC. Encoded protein: CATSDRSGTLGNEQFF.

The V gene is TRBV5-8, the J gene TRBJ2-1, with TRBD2 identical over 8 bases. The germline gives CDR1 SGHTS, CDR2 YDEGEE. This CDR3 comprises 18 residues. The ends lost 0 bases at V and 0 bases at J; junction bases unmatched: 8. The DNA of the CDR3 is TGTGCCAGCAGCTTGGGGCTAGCGGGTGCGAGCTCCTACAATGAGCAGTTCTTC. This translates into CASSLGLAGASSYNEQFF.

CDR3 region: CASSLTSRPEQFF. The DNA for the CDR3 is TGTGCCAGCAGTCTGACTAGTCGGCCTGAGCAGTTCTTC. The chain links TRBV28 to TRBJ2-1; perhaps TRBD2 as D (6 bases). Trimming took off 5 bases at V and 9 bases at J, with 14 bases between the two ends. Germline V gives CDR1 MDHEN, CDR2 SYDVKM. This CDR3 comprises 13 residues.

V usage is TRBV5-4 and J usage is TRBJ1-4; 9 bases agree with TRBD1. Germline V CDR1 and CDR2: SGHNT, YYREEE (reference sequence). The ends lost 4 bases at V and 5 bases at J; junction bases unmatched: 9. This CDR3 has 16 amino acids. Written as DNA, the CDR3 is TGTGCCAGCAGCAAGGGACAGGGTAAAGGAAATGAAAAACTGTTTTTT. Its protein is CASSKGQGKGNEKLFF. The complete variable domain, with remaining parts taken from reference TRBV5-4 and TRBJ1-4, reads ETGVTQSPTHLIKTRGQQVTLRCSSQSGHNTVSWYQQALGQGPQFIFQYYREEENGRGNFPPRFSGLQFPNYSSELNVNALELDDSALYLCASSKGQGKGNEKLFFGSGTQLSVL.

This clone has a single count. The CDR3 spells CASSLDFGTGEPKNIQYF. The CDR3 bases are TGTGCCAGCAGCTTGGATTTCGGGACAGGGGAGCCCAAAAACATTCAGTACTTC. The chain links TRBV5-6 to TRBJ2-4; TRBD1 aligns across 10 bases. Germline values: CDR1 SGHDT, CDR2 YYEEEE. The CDR3 runs to 18 residues. With V trimmed by 0 bases and J by 2 bases, 8 bases remained unmatched.

V and J are TRBV24-1 and TRBJ2-3; D not resolved. CDR1 and CDR2 from the germline V gene are KGHDR and SFDVKD. V was cut by 4 bases and J by 0 bases, with 7 bases left in between. The CDR3 has 14 residues. CDR3 protein: CATSDRGSTDTQYF. CDR3 DNA: TGTGCCACCAGTGACCGCGGTAGCACAGATACGCAGTATTTT.

J is TRBJ2-3 and V is TRBV18; 9 bases agree with TRBD1. Germline CDR1 reads KGHSH; CDR2 reads LQKENI. The CDR3 totals 18 residues. The V and J ends lost 3 bases and 5 bases, in that order; junction bases with no gene match: 15. The DNA for the CDR3 is TGTGCCAGCTCACCTGAGCTCGGACAGGGGCGATTTAAAGATACGCAGTATTTT. Translating it yields CASSPELGQGRFKDTQYF.

This clone was seen only once. V and J are TRBV14 and TRBJ2-1, with 8 bases lining up with TRBD2. The CDR3 spans 16 residues. Germline loops: CDR1 SGHDN, CDR2 FVKESK. The V gene end was trimmed by 1 base and the J gene end by 9 bases; junction bases not matched to a gene: 11. The CDR3: CASSQGPAGGWGEQFF. DNA of the CDR3: TGTGCCAGCAGCCAAGGGCCGGCGGGAGGCTGGGGTGAGCAGTTCTTC.

The J gene is TRBJ1-4, the V gene TRBV10-3; D is possibly TRBD1 (5 bases). Trimming removed 11 bases at V and 4 bases at J, with 17 bases between. Germline-derived CDR1 and CDR2 are ENHRY and SYGVKD. The CDR3 length is 14 residues. CDR3 amino acids: CASTGATDNEKLFF. CDR3 sequence (DNA): TGTGCCTCCACTGGGGCAACAGATAATGAAAAACTGTTTTTT.

The rearrangement joins TRBV6-4 to TRBJ2-7; 7 nucleotides match TRBD2. The germline gives CDR1 MRHNA, CDR2 SNTAGT. Germline trimming cut 3 bases from V and 2 bases from J; bases unmatched to any gene: 13. The CDR3 runs 17 residues. CDR3 sequence (DNA): TGTGCCAGCAGTGAAGGGGAGGGGACTCCCCTCCCCTACGAGCAGTACGTC. Amino acid sequence: CASSEGEGTPLPYEQYV.

This sequence joins TRBV9 and TRBJ2-7, with 13 bases aligning to TRBD2. The CDR3 is 18 amino acids. J gave up 9 bases and V 3 bases, and 18 bases lay outside the gene matches. Germline V CDR1 and CDR2: SGDLS, YYNGEE. The CDR3 nucleotides are TGTGCCAGCAGCGAGCCCAAGGAACTAGCGGGAGGGGCGAGGGGGCAGTACGTC. The encoded protein is CASSEPKELAGGARGQYV.

The J gene is TRBJ2-1, the V gene TRBV6-2 or TRBV6-3, with 9 nucleotides matching TRBD1. Germline CDR1 is MNHEY and CDR2 is SVGEGT. Germline trimming cut 5 bases from V and 3 bases from J; bases unmatched to any gene: 8. The CDR3 length is 16 residues. The CDR3 is CASSGTRDRVYNEQFF. In DNA form, the CDR3 reads TGTGCCAGCAGTGGGACTCGGGACAGGGTCTACAATGAGCAGTTCTTC.

This chain connects TRBV24-1 to TRBJ1-5, with TRBD1 matching over 10 bases. Germline V gene lookup returns CDR1 KGHDR and CDR2 SFDVKD. The CDR3 covers 15 residues. Trimming took 10 bases from V and 1 from J; bases not matched to a gene: 6. The DNA of the CDR3 is TGTGCCACGAGCTCGGGACAGGGGAGCAATCAGCCCCAGCATTTT. Translated: CATSSGQGSNQPQHF.

V gene TRBV7-2 combines with J gene TRBJ2-7, with 8 bases fitting TRBD1. Trimming at V came to 0 bases and at J to 1 base, leaving 8 bases not matched to a gene. Germline CDR1 reads SGHTA; CDR2 reads FQGNSA. This CDR3 has 17 amino acids. This CDR3 is CASSLALGQGASYEQYF. CDR3 in DNA: TGTGCCAGCAGCTTAGCGCTCGGGCAGGGGGCATCCTACGAGCAGTACTTC.

The chain employs TRBV5-1 and TRBJ2-7, with 11 bases that match TRBD2. Trimming cost V 2 bases and J 2 bases; bases outside gene matches: 6. This CDR3 contains 16 residues. The V gene's germline CDR1 is SGHRS and CDR2 YFSETQ. In DNA form, the CDR3 reads TGCGCCAGCAGCTTAACGGGACTAGCGGACCCCTACGAGCAGTACTTC. Its protein is CASSLTGLADPYEQYF.

The chain employs TRBV14 and TRBJ2-3, with D tentatively TRBD2 (5 bases). CDR1 and CDR2 (germline): SGHDN, FVKESK. Trimming cost V 0 bases and J 2 bases, with 12 bases left between them. The CDR3 is 16 residues long. The CDR3 DNA follows: TGTGCCAGCAGCCAAGATCGCCTAGCCTCCACAGATACGCAGTATTTT. Translation gives CASSQDRLASTDTQYF.

The chain carries TRBV2 and TRBJ1-1; a weak D match, TRBD1 (5 bases). Germline V gene sequence: CDR1 SNHLY, CDR2 FYNNEI. The CDR3 has 13 residues. Trimming pared 6 bases from V and 1 base from J, leaving 9 bases between. This CDR3 reads CASSGGGNTEAFF. Here the CDR3 DNA reads TGTGCCAGCAGCGGGGGAGGGAACACTGAAGCTTTCTTT.

This chain uses TRBV7-2 with TRBJ2-7, with 8 bases lining up with TRBD2. Germline CDR1 SGHTA, CDR2 FQGNSA. The V gene end was trimmed by 3 bases and the J gene end by 4 bases; junction bases not matched to a gene: 2. This CDR3 comprises 13 residues. The CDR3 coding sequence is TGTGCCAGCAGCTTTACTAGCGGTTACGAGCAGTACTTC. Protein product: CASSFTSGYEQYF.